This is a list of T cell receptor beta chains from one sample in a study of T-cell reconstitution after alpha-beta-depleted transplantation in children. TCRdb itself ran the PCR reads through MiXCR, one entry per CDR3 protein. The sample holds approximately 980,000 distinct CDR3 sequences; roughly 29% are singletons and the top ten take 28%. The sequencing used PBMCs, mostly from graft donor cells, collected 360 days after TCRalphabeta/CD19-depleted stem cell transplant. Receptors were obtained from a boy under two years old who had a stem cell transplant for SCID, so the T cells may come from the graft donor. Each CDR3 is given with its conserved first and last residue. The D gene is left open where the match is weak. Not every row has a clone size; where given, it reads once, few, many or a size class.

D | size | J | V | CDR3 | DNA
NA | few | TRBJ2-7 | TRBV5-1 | CASSRGSGEQYF | TGCGCCAGCAGTAGAGGGTCGGGGGAGCAGTACTTC
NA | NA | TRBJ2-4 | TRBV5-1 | CASSSRGGGPSSKNIQYF | TGCGCCAGCAGCTCACGAGGTGGGGGGCCCTCCAGCAAAAACATTCAGTACTTC
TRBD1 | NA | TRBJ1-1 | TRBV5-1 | CASTGDRGPNTEAFF | TGCGCCAGCACTGGGGACAGGGGGCCGAACACTGAAGCTTTCTTT
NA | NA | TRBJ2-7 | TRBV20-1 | CSARGMDGYEQYF | TGCAGTGCTAGAGGGATGGACGGATACGAGCAGTACTTC
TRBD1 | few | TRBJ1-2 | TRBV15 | CATSRARGQFNYGYTF | TGTGCCACCAGCAGGGCGAGGGGACAGTTCAACTATGGCTACACCTTC
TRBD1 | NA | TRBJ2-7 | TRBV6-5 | CASSYIRDRGTYEQYF | TGTGCCAGCAGTTACATAAGGGACAGGGGTACCTACGAGCAGTACTTC
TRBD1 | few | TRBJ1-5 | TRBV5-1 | CASRRTGESNQPQHF | TGCGCCAGCAGGCGGACAGGGGAAAGCAATCAGCCCCAGCATTTT
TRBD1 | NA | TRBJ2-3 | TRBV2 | CASSGGQGPDTQYF | TGTGCCAGCAGTGGGGGACAGGGACCAGATACGCAGTATTTT
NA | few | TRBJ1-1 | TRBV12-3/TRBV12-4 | CASRLQGPTEAFF | TGTGCCAGCAGATTACAGGGCCCCACTGAAGCTTTCTTT
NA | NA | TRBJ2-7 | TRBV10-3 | CAISERGVSYEQYF | TGTGCCATCAGTGAGCGAGGGGTCTCCTACGAGCAGTACTTC
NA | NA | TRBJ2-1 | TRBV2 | CASSEVGAPHNEQFF | TGTGCCAGCAGTGAGGTAGGGGCGCCCCACAATGAGCAGTTCTTC
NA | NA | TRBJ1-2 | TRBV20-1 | CSASGARYGYTF | TGCAGTGCTTCAGGGGCGCGCTATGGCTACACCTTC
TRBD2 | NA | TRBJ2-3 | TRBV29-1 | CSVASGDLNTQYF | TGCAGCGTCGCTAGCGGGGATTTGAATACGCAGTATTTT
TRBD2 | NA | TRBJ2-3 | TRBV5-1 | CASSTSGGATLSTDTQYF | TGCGCCAGCAGCACTAGCGGGGGCGCGACCTTGTCCACAGATACGCAGTATTTT
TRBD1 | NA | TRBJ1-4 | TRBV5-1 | CASSGTGGNEKVFF | TGCGCCAGCAGCGGTACAGGGGGCAACGAAAAAGTGTTTTTT
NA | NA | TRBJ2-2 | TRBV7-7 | CASSQLHLRGELFF | TGTGCCAGCAGCCAGTTGCACCTTAGGGGGGAGCTGTTTTTT
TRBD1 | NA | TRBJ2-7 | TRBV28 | CASSLGRDRGPEQYF | TGTGCCAGCAGTTTGGGACGGGACAGGGGGCCCGAGCAGTACTTC
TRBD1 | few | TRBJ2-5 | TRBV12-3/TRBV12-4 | CASSPRGGTGAETQYF | TGTGCCAGCAGTCCTAGGGGGGGGACAGGGGCAGAGACCCAGTACTTC
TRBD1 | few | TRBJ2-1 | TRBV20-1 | CSAKGQINYNEQFF | TGCAGTGCAAAGGGACAGATAAATTACAATGAGCAGTTCTTC
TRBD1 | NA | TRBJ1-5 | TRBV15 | CATSRRQGGNQPQHF | TGTGCCACCAGCAGACGACAGGGGGGCAATCAGCCCCAGCATTTT
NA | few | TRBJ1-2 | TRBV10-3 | CAISESKVVDYGYTF | TGTGCCATCAGTGAGTCTAAGGTGGTAGACTATGGCTACACCTTC
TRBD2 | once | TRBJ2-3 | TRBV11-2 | CASSSQTTSGADTQYF | TGTGCCAGCAGCTCCCAAACCACCAGCGGGGCAGATACGCAGTATTTT
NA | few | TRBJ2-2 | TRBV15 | CATSSLDWNTGELFF | TGTGCCACCAGCAGTCTAGACTGGAACACCGGGGAGCTGTTTTTT
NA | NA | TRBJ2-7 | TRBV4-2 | CASSQDVGSASYEQYF | TGTGCCAGCAGCCAAGATGTGGGATCCGCCTCCTACGAGCAGTACTTC
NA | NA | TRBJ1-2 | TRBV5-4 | CASSPIRRGMGGYTF | TGTGCCAGCAGCCCCATCCGCCGGGGTATGGGTGGCTACACCTTC
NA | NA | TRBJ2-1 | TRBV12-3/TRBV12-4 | CASSFEGHEQFF | TGTGCCAGCAGTTTCGAAGGGCATGAGCAGTTCTTC
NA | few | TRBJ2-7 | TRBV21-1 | CASTQKNLRQGGPYEQYF | TGTGCCAGCACCCAAAAAAACCTACGACAGGGTGGGCCCTACGAGCAGTACTTC
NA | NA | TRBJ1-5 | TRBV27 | CASSFGVRQPQHF | TGTGCCAGCAGTTTTGGGGTGAGACAGCCCCAGCATTTT
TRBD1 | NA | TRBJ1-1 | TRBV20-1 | CSAPFPSGGTEAFF | TGCAGTGCTCCGTTTCCATCAGGGGGAACTGAAGCTTTCTTT
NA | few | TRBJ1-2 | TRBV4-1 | CASSQGQWLGYGYTF | TGCGCCAGCAGCCAAGGACAGTGGTTGGGCTATGGCTACACCTTC
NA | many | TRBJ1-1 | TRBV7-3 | CASSLERGTEAFF | TGCGCCAGCAGCTTGGAAAGGGGCACTGAAGCTTTCTTT
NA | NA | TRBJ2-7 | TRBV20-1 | CSAGGGGPYEQYF | TGCAGTGCTGGGGGAGGCGGACCATACGAGCAGTACTTC
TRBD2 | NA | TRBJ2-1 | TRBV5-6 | CASSLLAGVINEQFF | TGTGCCAGCAGCTTGCTGGCGGGGGTAATCAATGAGCAGTTCTTC
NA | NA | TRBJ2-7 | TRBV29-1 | CSVGAGHEQYF | TGCAGCGTTGGGGCAGGGCACGAGCAGTACTTC
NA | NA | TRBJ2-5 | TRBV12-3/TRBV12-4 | CASSPLVGQETQYF | TGTGCCAGCAGTCCCCTAGTAGGCCAAGAGACCCAGTACTTC
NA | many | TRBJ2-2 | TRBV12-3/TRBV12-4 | CASSLVGGTGELFF | TGCGCCAGCAGCTTGGTCGGGGGTACAGGGGAGCTGTTTTTT
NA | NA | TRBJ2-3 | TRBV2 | CASSVQGIKADTQYF | TGTGCCAGCAGTGTCCAGGGAATCAAGGCAGATACGCAGTATTTT
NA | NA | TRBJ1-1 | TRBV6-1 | CASSDIFKIRTPKEAFF | TGTGCCAGCAGTGATATATTTAAGATTAGGACCCCGAAGGAAGCTTTCTTT
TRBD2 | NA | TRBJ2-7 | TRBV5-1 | CASSSGTTPYEQYF | TGCGCCAGCAGCTCCGGGACTACGCCCTACGAGCAGTACTTC
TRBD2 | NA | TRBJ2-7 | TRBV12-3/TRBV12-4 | CASSFIASGGLTYEQYF | TGTGCCAGCAGTTTTATTGCCAGCGGGGGTTTAACCTACGAGCAGTACTTC
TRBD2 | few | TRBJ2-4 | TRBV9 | CASSTGLVMGAKNIQYF | TGTGCCAGCAGCACAGGACTAGTGATGGGGGCCAAAAACATTCAGTACTTC
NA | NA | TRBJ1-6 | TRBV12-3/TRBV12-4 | CASSLGGIGSPLHF | TGTGCCAGCAGTTTAGGGGGAATAGGGTCACCCCTCCACTTT